This TCR beta chain was sequenced for a study of vaccination effects on CD4 cells after COVID-19. Overall study context: Sampling occurred a median 72 days post second dose, range 14 to 241. General study results and limits: Missing from the study were early post-infection timepoints, and its convalescent patients were few.

The CDR3 length is 15 residues. V lost 2 bases and J lost 1; bases outside the gene matches: 2. CDR1 and CDR2 from the germline V gene are KGHDR and SFDVKD. The method was immunoSEQ multiplex PCR; TCRdb's version includes in-frame clones alone and lacks a portion of them. Of more than 55,000 clones detected, nearly 80% appear once; the ten largest clones hold about 4.4%. On this clone: What it binds is unknown.

The authors isolated CD4+ T cells after nine to eleven days of culture. Each participant was given two doses of one vaccine (BNT162b2 or mRNA-1273). At days 3 and 7, half of the medium was exchanged for IL-2 medium. The receptor was derived from a human donor who received a COVID-19 vaccine. Sequences were derived from CD4+ T cells from PBMCs cultured without peptide, sampled after COVID-19 vaccination. V and J are TRBV24-1 and TRBJ2-5, with 8 bases that match TRBD1. The CDR3, as DNA: TGTGCCACCAGTGATTCCGGACAGGGCCAAGAGACCCAGTACTTC. This codes for CATSDSGQGQETQYF.